The entry below describes one T cell receptor (beta chain). What it recognizes is unknown. These data are taken from a study of Ad26.COV2.S vaccination and SARS-CoV-2 variants. Study at large: Once or twice, 56 days apart, Ad26.COV2.S was delivered intramuscularly.

Treatment indicated: approximately 18 received Ad26.COV2.S at low or high dose, single or two shots; 5 received placebo; per-sample allocation not given. Sampling was performed 63 days after the first vaccine or placebo injection. As its vector, the vaccine had Ad26, which expressed Wuhan-strain SARS-CoV-2 spike. Using immunoSEQ multiplex PCR, the repertoire was profiled, and TCRdb retains in-frame clones only, with some absent. The sample contains 300,000 to 500,000 clones, less than 90% of which appear only once. Study-wide points: Vaccine and placebo groups showed comparable non-spike TCR breadth.

The specimen was peripheral blood, collected in a trial of Ad26.COV2.S vaccine versus placebo. The receptor was isolated from a person between 18 and 60 years old who received the Ad26.COV2.S COVID-19 vaccine or a placebo.

CDR3 DNA sequence: TGCGCCAGCAGCCAAGATTCGGTGGGGCCACAAGAGACCCAGTACTTC. Protein product: CASSQDSVGPQETQYF. The chain employs TRBV4-3 and TRBJ2-5, with D possibly matching TRBD1 (5 bases). Per germline, CDR1 LGHNA and CDR2 YSLEER. There are 16 residues in the CDR3. Trimming shortened V by 0 bases and J by 2 bases, and 13 bases separated the two germline ends.